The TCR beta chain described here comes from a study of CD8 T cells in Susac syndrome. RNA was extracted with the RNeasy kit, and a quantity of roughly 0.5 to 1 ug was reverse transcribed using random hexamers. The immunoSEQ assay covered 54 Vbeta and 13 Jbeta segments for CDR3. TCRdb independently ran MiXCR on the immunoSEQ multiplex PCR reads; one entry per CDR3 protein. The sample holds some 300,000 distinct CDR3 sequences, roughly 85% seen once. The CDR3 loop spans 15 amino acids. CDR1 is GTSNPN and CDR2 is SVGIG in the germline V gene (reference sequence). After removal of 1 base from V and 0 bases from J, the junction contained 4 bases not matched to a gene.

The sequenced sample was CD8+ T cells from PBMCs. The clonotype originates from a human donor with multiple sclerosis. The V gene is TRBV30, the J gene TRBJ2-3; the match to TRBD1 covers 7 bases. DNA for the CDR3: TGTGCCTGGAGTGGGACAGGTCCTAGCACAGATACGCAGTATTTT. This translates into CAWSGTGPSTDTQYF.